This T cell receptor (beta chain) was captured in a study of cytomegalovirus exposure and HLA in healthy donors. Points from the study as a whole: It has been reported that TCR beta sequences accurately predicted the HLA-A and HLA-B alleles of most subjects. The productive fraction for most TCR beta V segments was about 87% or about 30% in an earlier analysis. Associated with cytomegalovirus, according to the listing, were around 160 TCR beta chains.

Turning to this clone: What it binds is unknown.

The PCR made use of 60 Vbeta and 13 Jbeta primers. Assay: immunoSEQ multiplex PCR; the TCRdb copy retains only in-frame clones and omits some. Of 100,000 or so clones listed, 65% to 80% are singletons. Trimming pared 5 bases from V and 2 bases from J, leaving 12 bases between. The length of the CDR3 is 14 residues. Germline CDR1 is MNHEY and CDR2 is SMNVEV (reference sequence). The chain combines TRBV27 with TRBJ1-1; the D gene is possibly TRBD1 (5 bases). The source of this sequence is a man aged 50 to 59 in good health and CMV-seronegative. Material: PBMCs. CDR3 bases: TGTGCCAGCAGTGTAACCAGGGAAAACACTGAAGCTTTCTTT. Protein product: CASSVTRENTEAFF.